The sequence of this T cell receptor (beta chain) was determined in a study of beta chain features in type 1 diabetes. For the study at large: Patients were similar to healthy donors in age and gender (as well as in cell yields).

Whole-study results and caveats: Moderate but significant shortening of TCRB CDR3s was recorded in all four CD4+ subsets from Type 1 diabetes patients.

Populations isolated by sorting all had purity greater than 95%. Expressed TCRB transcripts were sequenced after all isolated RNA was converted to cDNA. Roughly 3.6 million reads per sample were averaged for naive, central memory and regulatory samples. Data came from immunoSEQ multiplex PCR; TCRdb stores just in-frame clones and leaves some out. The sample contains 250,000 to 350,000 clones, approximately 9.9% of which appear only once. Per germline, CDR1 SGDLS and CDR2 YYNGEE. The ends were cut back, 0 bases at V and 1 base at J, with 10 bases in the middle. CDR3 length: 15 amino acids. A remark on this clone: Its antigen remains unidentified.

This sequence joins TRBV9 and TRBJ2-5; D possibly corresponds to TRBD2 (5 bases). The sequence was collected from a woman in her 30s in good health. Sequenced input: naive CD4+ T cells from blood. This chain's CDR3 is CASSVEEVGQETQYF. The CDR3 DNA reads TGTGCCAGCAGCGTAGAGGAGGTAGGCCAAGAGACCCAGTACTTC. The whole variable domain, remainder taken from reference TRBV9 and TRBJ2-5, is DSGVTQTPKHLITATGQRVTLRCSPRSGDLSVYWYQQSLDQGLQFLIQYYNGEERAKGNILERFSAQQFPDLHSELNLSSLELGDSALYFCASSVEEVGQETQYFGPGTRLLVL.